A selection of T cell receptor beta chains follows, all from one sample in a study of T cells in localized non-small cell lung cancer. Some clones are missing from TCRdb's copy, which holds only in-frame ones; the method was immunoSEQ multiplex PCR. This table has approximately 31,000 clones, about 89% appearing once. Sequencing was performed on peripheral blood, taken before any cancer treatment. These TCRs come from a female donor aged 60 or older with stage I lung adenocarcinoma. Each CDR3 is given with its conserved first and last residue. A D gene is named only where the DNA matches it firmly. Where a row states a size, it is once, few, many or the class of an expanded clone; other rows omit it.

TRBV19	TRBJ2-5	-	14	-	TGTGCCAGTAGTAGGGCAGAGGCTCAAGAGACCCAGTACTTC	CASSRAEAQETQYF
TRBV7-2	TRBJ2-7	-	16	TRBD2	TGTGCCAGCAGCTTAGTTTCCGGGACTAGCGGTTACGAGCAGTACTTC	CASSLVSGTSGYEQYF
TRBV28	TRBJ2-7	-	15	-	TGTGCCACCCAAGCCTCGGTAGGGGATACCTACGAGCAGTACTTC	CATQASVGDTYEQYF
TRBV7-2	TRBJ2-6	-	16	-	TGTGCCAGCAGCTTGGCAGGGACGGCCGGGGCCAACGTCCTGACTTTC	CASSLAGTAGANVLTF
TRBV30	TRBJ1-1	-	13	-	TGTGCCTGTAACAGAGCTCTGAACACTGAAGCTTTCTTT	CACNRALNTEAFF
TRBV5-5	TRBJ1-2	-	14	-	TGTGCCAGCAGGTTTGGGACCGCGAACTATGGCTACACCTTC	CASRFGTANYGYTF
TRBV27	TRBJ2-7	-	14	-	TGTGCCAGCAGTTACAGCGGACAGTCCTACGAGCAGTACTTC	CASSYSGQSYEQYF
TRBV9	TRBJ2-5	-	13	-	TGTGCCAGCAGCGTAACTGGGTTCGAGACCCAGTACTTC	CASSVTGFETQYF
TRBV7-2	TRBJ2-1	-	15	-	TGTGCCAGCAGCCCGCTAGGTGGATCCTACAATGAGCAGTTCTTC	CASSPLGGSYNEQFF
TRBV7-9	TRBJ1-1	-	14	-	TGTGCCAGCAGCCGACTACAGGGATCAACTGAAGCTTTCTTT	CASSRLQGSTEAFF
TRBV11-1	TRBJ1-1	few	11	-	TGTGCCAGCAGGGGTTACACTGAAGCTTTCTTT	CASRGYTEAFF
TRBV29-1	TRBJ2-1	medium-sized	15	-	TGCAGCGTTGTGGGGACACCCGACTCCTACAATGAGCAGTTCTTC	CSVVGTPDSYNEQFF
TRBV12-5	TRBJ2-3	-	15	-	TGTGCTAGTGGTTCTCAGGACTGGAGCACAGATACGCAGTATTTT	CASGSQDWSTDTQYF
TRBV5-1	TRBJ2-7	once	14	TRBD1	TGCGCCAGCAGCTTGGGGGACAGGGGATACGAGCAGTACTTC	CASSLGDRGYEQYF
TRBV5-1	TRBJ2-7	-	16	TRBD2	TGCGCCAGCAGCTTGGAGGCGGGAGGCGTCCGAATAGGGCAGTACTTC	CASSLEAGGVRIGQYF
TRBV7-8	TRBJ2-3	-	13	-	TGTGCCAGCAGTGTAGACGGGGCTGCGTCGCAGTATTTT	CASSVDGAASQYF
TRBV7-2	TRBJ2-4	-	12	TRBD1	TGTGCCAGCAGCTGGGCCGGGACAGGGGTCCACTTC	CASSWAGTGVHF
TRBV18	TRBJ2-3	-	17	TRBD2	TGTGCCAGCTCACCCCAACTAGCGGGAGGGTTCTCAGATACGCAGTATTTT	CASSPQLAGGFSDTQYF
TRBV5-8	TRBJ2-4	-	16	-	TGTGCCAGCAGCCAACTTAGGGGGGAGGGTCTGTACATTCAGTACTTC	CASSQLRGEGLYIQYF
TRBV10-3	TRBJ1-5	-	15	-	TGTGCCATCAGTGAGAGTGAATTCAGCAATCAGCCCCAGCATTTT	CAISESEFSNQPQHF
TRBV29-1	TRBJ2-7	-	13	TRBD1	TGCAGCGTCGGGACAGGGGCCCGCTTGAAGCAGTACTTC	CSVGTGARLKQYF
TRBV7-2	TRBJ1-5	once	12	-	TGTGCCAGCAACTCGGGAACCCAGCCCCAGCATTTT	CASNSGTQPQHF
TRBV9	TRBJ2-6	-	15	-	TGTGCCAGCAGCGACCCGGGGGCTGGGGCCAACGTCCTGACTTTC	CASSDPGAGANVLTF
TRBV5-4	TRBJ2-3	-	15	TRBD2	TGTGCCAGCAGCGGGACTAGCGGGAGTTCTGATACGCAGTATTTT	CASSGTSGSSDTQYF
TRBV7-3	TRBJ2-2	-	16	-	TGTGCCAGCAGCTCCCCCGGTCGGGGAGTTTACGGGGAGCTGTTTTTT	CASSSPGRGVYGELFF
TRBV28	TRBJ1-5	-	13	TRBD1	TGTGCCAGCAGGGGGGACAGCTACCAGCCCCAGCATTTT	CASRGDSYQPQHF
TRBV30	TRBJ1-6	-	14	-	TGTGCCTGGATGACGAGCACCTATAATTCACCCCTCCACTTT	CAWMTSTYNSPLHF
TRBV18	TRBJ2-7	-	13	-	TGTGCCAGCTCACTTCGTACAGGGTCCGAGCAGTACTTC	CASSLRTGSEQYF
TRBV19	TRBJ2-5	-	14	TRBD2	TGTGCCAGTAGTATATCGGCGGGAGATAGGACCCAGTACTTC	CASSISAGDRTQYF
TRBV2	TRBJ2-3	-	15	-	TGTGCCAGCAGTGCCATAGCGGTTAGCACAGATACGCAGTATTTT	CASSAIAVSTDTQYF